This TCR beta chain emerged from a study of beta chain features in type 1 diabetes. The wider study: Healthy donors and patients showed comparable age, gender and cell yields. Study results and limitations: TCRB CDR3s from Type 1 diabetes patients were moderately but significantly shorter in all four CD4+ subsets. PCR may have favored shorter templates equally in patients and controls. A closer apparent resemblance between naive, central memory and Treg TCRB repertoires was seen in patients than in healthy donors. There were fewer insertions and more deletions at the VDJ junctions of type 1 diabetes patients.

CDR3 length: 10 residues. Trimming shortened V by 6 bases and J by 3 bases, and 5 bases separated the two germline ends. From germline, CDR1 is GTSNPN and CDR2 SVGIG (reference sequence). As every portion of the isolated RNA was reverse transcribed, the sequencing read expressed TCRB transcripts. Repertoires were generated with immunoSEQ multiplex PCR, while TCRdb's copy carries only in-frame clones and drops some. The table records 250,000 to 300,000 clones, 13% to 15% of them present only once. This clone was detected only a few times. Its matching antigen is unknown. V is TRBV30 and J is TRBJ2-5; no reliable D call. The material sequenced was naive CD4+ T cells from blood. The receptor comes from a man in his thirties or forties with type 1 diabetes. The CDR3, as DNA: TGTGCCTGCGGTGAAGAGACCCAGTACTTC. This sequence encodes CACGEETQYF. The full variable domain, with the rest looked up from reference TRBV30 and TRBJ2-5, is SQTIHQWPATLVQPVGSPLSLECTVEGTSNPNLYWYRQAAGRGLQLLFYSVGIGQISSEVPQNLSASRPQDRQFILSSKKLLLSDSGFYLCACGEETQYFGPGTRLLVL.